The entry below gives a single T cell receptor beta chain sequence along with its context. The germline gives CDR1 SGHTA, CDR2 FQGNSA. V was trimmed by 5 bases and J by 4 bases, leaving 15 bases between them. CDR3 length: 15 amino acids. The data derive from a study of OX40 agonist ivuxolimab in advanced cancers. Measured with immunoSEQ multiplex PCR; TCRdb has only the in-frame clones, and not every one. The sample carries approximately 60,000 clones, around 80% recorded once. This chain joins TRBV7-2 and TRBJ1-3, with D possibly TRBD1 on 5 matching bases. This specimen was CD4+ or CD8+ T cells sorted from blood, taken in a trial of the OX40 agonist ivuxolimab. This TCR was recovered from an adult with an advanced solid tumor such as melanoma, head and neck, liver or kidney cancer. CDR3: CASSGRDFAGNTIYF. CDR3 coding DNA: TGTGCCAGCAGCGGCAGGGATTTCGCCGGAAACACCATATATTTT.